This entry describes one T cell receptor (beta chain). The antigen remains undetermined. This specimen comes from a study of shared clonotypes between healthy human individuals. Repertoires were generated with immunoSEQ multiplex PCR, while TCRdb's copy carries only in-frame clones and drops some. The data contain approximately 710,000 clones, about nine tenths of them seen just once; the ten biggest clones take up about 34%. Study-level findings and limits: Generally, naive subsets (rather than memory subsets) showed larger estimated richness.

V lost 5 bases and J lost 5, with 28 bases in between. This CDR3 is 18 amino acids long. Germline values: CDR1 PRHDT, CDR2 FYEKMQ (reference sequence). The V gene is TRBV13, the J gene TRBJ2-7; TRBD1 or TRBD2 may be the D gene (6 bases each). The source of this sequence is a man younger than 35 in good health. Some clones in this sample may be carry-over from other donors' samples. Source material: memory CD8+ T cells from PBMCs. Subset reported: CD45RO+ cells pooled with CCR7-negative TemRA cells. CDR3 sequence (DNA): TGTGCCAGCAGCCAATCAGAGGGGGGTGGGTCTCTGAGGAACGAGCAGTACTTC. Translated, it gives CASSQSEGGGSLRNEQYF.